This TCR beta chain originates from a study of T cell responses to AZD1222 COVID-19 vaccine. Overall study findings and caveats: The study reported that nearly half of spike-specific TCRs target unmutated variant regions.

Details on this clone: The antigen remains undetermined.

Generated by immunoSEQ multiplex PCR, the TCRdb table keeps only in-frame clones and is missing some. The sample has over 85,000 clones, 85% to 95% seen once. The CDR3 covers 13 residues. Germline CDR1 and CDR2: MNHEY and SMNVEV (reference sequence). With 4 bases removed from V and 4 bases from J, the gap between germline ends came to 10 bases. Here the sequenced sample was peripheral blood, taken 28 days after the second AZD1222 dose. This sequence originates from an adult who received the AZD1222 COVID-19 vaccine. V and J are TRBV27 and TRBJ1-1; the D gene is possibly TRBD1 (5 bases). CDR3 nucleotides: TGTGCCAGCAGTTACAGGTTTTTCACTGAAGCTTTCTTT. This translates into CASSYRFFTEAFF.